This TCR beta chain comes out of a study of CD8+ T cells in alopecia areata. For the study at large: Treated patients were given oral tofacitinib, which was dosed at 5 to 10 mg twice daily. Whole-study findings and limits: The link between baseline CD8+ expansion and response remains uncertain with one nonresponder.

Stated treatment: oral pan-JAK inhibitor, 5-10 mg twice daily. Sequencing used cDNA as its template, made by extracting RNA and reverse transcribing it. Generated by immunoSEQ multiplex PCR, the TCRdb table keeps only in-frame clones and is missing some. The profile covers 180,000 or so clones, with roughly 46% appearing a single time and roughly a tenth taken by the ten largest. The CDR3 contains 15 residues. Germline assignment: CDR1 SGHTA and CDR2 FQGNSA. J gave up 5 bases and V 5 bases, and 11 bases lay outside the gene matches. This clone showed up just a few times. The antigen is not known. J is TRBJ1-1 and V is TRBV7-2, with 7 nucleotides matching TRBD1. The source of this sequence is a human donor with alopecia areata. This sample comprised CD8+ T cells sorted from blood, obtained at approximately week 52, from a patient treated with tofacitinib. CDR3 amino acids: CASSPGVGGWTEAFF. The CDR3 nucleotides read TGTGCCAGCAGCCCAGGAGTAGGGGGCTGGACTGAAGCTTTCTTT.